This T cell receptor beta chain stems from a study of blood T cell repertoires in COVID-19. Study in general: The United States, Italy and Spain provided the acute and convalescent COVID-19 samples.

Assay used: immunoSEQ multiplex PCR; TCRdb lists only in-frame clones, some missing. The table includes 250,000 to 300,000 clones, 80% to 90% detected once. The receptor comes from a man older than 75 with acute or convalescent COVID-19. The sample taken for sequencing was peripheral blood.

The CDR3 spells CASSPYGYNEQFF. DNA for the CDR3: TGTGCCAGCAGCCCCTACGGGTACAATGAGCAGTTCTTC. V usage is TRBV5-6 and J usage is TRBJ2-1; D remains ambiguous. Germline V gives CDR1 SGHDT, CDR2 YYEEEE. The CDR3 sequence is 13 residues long. V was trimmed by 4 bases and J by 4 bases, leaving 9 bases between them.